This TCR beta chain originates from a study of blood T cells in healthy people across ages. Whole-study context: There was about one barcoded beta molecule captured by template switching per two T cells. Notes on the study in general: Any changes in expanded clonotypes were possibly confounded, as donor CMV status remained unknown. Naive CD4+ cell counts and diversity both ran higher in long-lived than in aged donors.

With V trimmed by 0 bases and J by 6 bases, 8 bases remained unmatched. From germline, CDR1 is SGHRS and CDR2 YFSETQ. The CDR3 is 15 amino acids. Each sample had at least 7 million PBMCs isolated. This clonotype appeared a few times. Its antigen is as yet unknown. A second roughly 6 to 12 cycle PCR used barcoded and J-beta primers. Via MiXCR, TCRdb re-called the 5' RACE reads, giving one row per CDR3 protein. The table includes fewer than 950,000 distinct CDR3 sequences, about 37% detected once. This chain connects TRBV5-1 to TRBJ2-7; 8 bases align to TRBD1. Sequencing used blood. This TCR came from a man aged 18 to 29 in good health. CDR3 sequence (DNA): TGCGCCAGCAGCTTGGCCCAGGGGGCCTCTGGCGAGCAGTACTTC. This translates into CASSLAQGASGEQYF.